A selection of T cell receptor beta chains follows, all from one sample in a study of cytomegalovirus exposure and HLA in healthy donors. Profiled with immunoSEQ multiplex PCR; TCRdb holds only in-frame clones, not every one. The data contain approximately 140,000 clones, 73% of them singletons. The sequenced sample was PBMCs. The receptors originated from a woman in her 40s in good health and CMV-seronegative. CDR3s include the opening cysteine and the closing phenylalanine or tryptophan. Not every row has a clone size; where given, it reads once, few, many or a size class.

clone_size j_call v_call cdr3_aa
NA TRBJ1-1 TRBV7-8 CASSFLERDTEAFF
NA TRBJ2-3 TRBV7-3 CASSPSGGVLPRTDTQYF
NA TRBJ1-2 TRBV7-8 CASSLVGFAGGGLNYGYTF
NA TRBJ2-7 TRBV18 CASSPTWDSSYEQYF
NA TRBJ1-5 TRBV4-2 CASSQEGTEGWPQHF
NA TRBJ1-2 TRBV4-3 CASSQDPRDFYGYTF
NA TRBJ2-1 TRBV4-1 CASSQELNGQFF
once TRBJ2-4 TRBV14 CASSQGDFGIQYF
NA TRBJ2-1 TRBV15 CATTRDGGPGNEQFF
NA TRBJ2-5 TRBV18 CASGSGVQETQYF
few TRBJ1-5 TRBV4-3 CASSQDRTVGRGPQHF
few TRBJ1-6 TRBV25-1 CASSDAGESPLHF
NA TRBJ1-2 TRBV7-2 CASSPRQADPTIYGYTF
NA TRBJ2-1 TRBV4-1 CASSQEPQGAEDEQFF
NA TRBJ1-2 TRBV28 CASSLFLREYGYTF
once TRBJ1-3 TRBV4-1 CASSQGVRGSGNTIYF
NA TRBJ1-1 TRBV19 CASSHYPSKNTEAFF
NA TRBJ1-2 TRBV2 CASSEVHRGGIINVGYGYTF
NA TRBJ2-1 TRBV19 CASSTSGPYNEQFF
NA TRBJ2-7 TRBV11-2 CASSRDFSYEQYF
NA TRBJ1-6 TRBV19 CATREGLNSPLHF
few TRBJ1-5 TRBV6-1 CASSEEGQNSNQPQHF
NA TRBJ1-2 TRBV4-1 CASKYTGGAGGYTF
NA TRBJ2-7 TRBV5-1 CASDPDWTSKDEQYF
NA TRBJ2-5 TRBV28 CASSLGRRERQEETQYF
NA TRBJ2-2 TRBV9 CASTNRPQGSTSTGELFF
few TRBJ1-6 TRBV2 CASNLAGGSPLHF
NA TRBJ2-3 TRBV11-2 CASSLGGGGDTQYF
few TRBJ1-5 TRBV4-1 CASSQGRGGLEPQHF
NA TRBJ2-3 TRBV19 CASSIQTRADTQYF
NA TRBJ1-1 TRBV6-1 CASSLAGAEAFF
NA TRBJ1-1 TRBV11-2 CASSLDGGAGVYTEAFF
NA TRBJ2-2 TRBV19 CASSIRDRDTGELFF
NA TRBJ2-1 TRBV9 CASSVGGGRSSYNEQFF
NA TRBJ1-1 TRBV7-8 CASSSRGNTEAFF
NA TRBJ1-5 TRBV6-4 CASSGQGGNQPQHF
NA TRBJ2-5 TRBV7-9 CASSIGDRLQETQYF
NA TRBJ2-1 TRBV4-3 CASSQGRTGDYYNEQFF
few TRBJ2-2 TRBV18 CASSPRQGVDTGELFF
NA TRBJ1-1 TRBV4-3 CASSQVAFWGENTEAFF
once TRBJ2-7 TRBV7-2 CASTRLAGAPYEQYF
NA TRBJ1-1 TRBV4-1 CASSQGADTEAFF
NA TRBJ1-2 TRBV5-1 CASSLNSGGAGRYTF
NA TRBJ2-1 TRBV4-2 CASSQLSSGTTNEQFF
NA TRBJ2-5 TRBV7-8 CASSFSYQETQYF
NA TRBJ1-1 TRBV15 CATSRDSAGSYRAFF
NA TRBJ1-2 TRBV27 CASSLHSRGGRIF
NA TRBJ2-3 TRBV4-1 CASSQSGTITDTQYF
NA TRBJ1-2 TRBV4-1 CASSQTTGEYPNYGYTF
NA TRBJ1-6 TRBV9 CASSVGQGDSPLHF
NA TRBJ2-1 TRBV12-2 CASRCPGLRYNEQFF
once TRBJ2-3 TRBV9 CASSAGDVFRSDTQYF
once TRBJ2-2 TRBV14 CASSQYRGQTHTGELFF
few TRBJ2-7 TRBV19 CASRSGGPVFEQYF
NA TRBJ1-5 TRBV5-6 CASSLGSQGPRQPQHF
NA TRBJ1-1 TRBV6-6 CASSRSGGADTEAFF
once TRBJ2-2 TRBV11-2 CASSIGRQTTGELFF
NA TRBJ2-2 TRBV7-3 CASQRDRNTGELFF